What follows describes a single T cell receptor beta chain. The authors' processing: Reference gene primer amplification gave nucleated cell count estimates. Only in-frame clones appear in the TCRdb table, and some are missing; sequencing was by immunoSEQ multiplex PCR. That table gives V, J and clone size, and the DNA gave D and trimming. In the table there are about 230,000 clones, approximately 85% of which are singletons. The sample belongs to a study of blood T cell repertoires in COVID-19. Across the study: Acute and convalescent COVID-19 samples came from the United States, Italy and Spain. Sources were T cells, B-cell-depleted T cells, or PBMCs; the material itself was cDNA or gDNA.

From germline, CDR1 is SGHDN and CDR2 FVKESK. V gave up 4 bases and J gave up 5 bases; unmatched junction bases: 6. The CDR3 runs to 15 residues. The rearrangement links TRBV14 to TRBJ2-2; TRBD1 agrees at 8 bases. The specimen sequenced was peripheral blood. The sequence was obtained from a middle-aged man with acute or convalescent COVID-19. CDR3 region: CASSPPGGPTGELFF. As DNA, the CDR3 is TGTGCCAGCAGCCCGCCAGGGGGCCCGACCGGGGAGCTGTTTTTT.